The 14 T cell receptor beta chains listed next were all sequenced from one sample in a study of CD8 T cells in ankylosing spondylitis. TCRdb reprocessed the 5' RACE reads with MiXCR, giving one entry per CDR3 protein. Found here are approximately 240,000 distinct CDR3 sequences, 10% to 13% of them singletons; the top ten hold less than 3%. The specimen was blood, either unsorted or a sorted T cell fraction (not recorded which). These receptors all come from a male donor with ankylosing spondylitis or in good health (not recorded which).

This clonotype was counted at least ten times. This chain links TRBV5-1 with TRBJ2-7, with D possibly being TRBD1 (6 bases). V was cut by 4 bases and J by 12 bases, with 20 bases left in between. The CDR3 has 13 residues. Germline values: CDR1 SGHRS, CDR2 YFSETQ. In DNA, the CDR3 is TGCGCCAGCAGCCTCGGGGACAACCCTACGCTGTACTTC. It encodes CASSLGDNPTLYF.

This clonotype was observed many times. The CDR3 spells CASGSGQGEKLFF. The DNA for the CDR3 is TGCGCCAGCGGAAGTGGACAGGGTGAAAAACTGTTTTTT. The chain recombines TRBV5-1 with TRBJ1-4, with 8 bases aligning to TRBD1. The CDR3 length is 13 residues. V lost 7 bases and J lost 7; bases outside the gene matches: 6. Germline V CDR1 and CDR2: SGHRS, YFSETQ.

This clonotype was seen ten or more times. V usage is TRBV20-1 and J usage is TRBJ2-7, with D maybe TRBD2 (5 bases). V lost 3 bases and J lost 3, with 21 bases in between. Germline lookup yields CDR1 DFQATT and CDR2 SNEGSKA (reference sequence). This CDR3 is 16 amino acids long. The CDR3 here is CSASPDPRRTLYEQYF. The CDR3 nucleotides are TGCAGTGCTAGCCCTGACCCTAGACGGACTCTCTACGAGCAGTACTTC.

This clonotype was seen at least ten times. The chain has TRBV27 and TRBJ1-2; maybe TRBD1 (5 bases). The CDR3 spans 14 residues. With 6 bases removed from V and 0 bases from J, the gap between germline ends came to 11 bases. Germline V CDR1 and CDR2: MNHEY, SMNVEV (reference sequence). This CDR3 is CASSPGRTNYGYTF. The CDR3, as DNA: TGTGCCAGCAGCCCGGGACGTACTAACTATGGCTACACCTTC.

This clonotype has at least ten counts. The J gene is TRBJ1-1, the V gene TRBV20-1, with TRBD1 matching over 7 bases. Germline loops: CDR1 DFQATT, CDR2 SNEGSKA (reference sequence). The junction had 4 bases not matched to a gene; V was cut back by 2 bases and J by 1 base. This CDR3 comprises 14 residues. The CDR3 region is CSARRQGPNTEAFF. The CDR3 DNA follows: TGCAGTGCTAGAAGACAGGGCCCGAACACTGAAGCTTTCTTT.

The chain uses TRBV3-1 and TRBJ2-1; TRBD1 might be the D (6 bases). The CDR3 runs to 15 residues. The V end was cut by 2 bases, the J end by 12 bases, with 20 bases between. The germline V gene has CDR1 LGHDT and CDR2 YNNKEL (reference sequence). The CDR3 DNA reads TGTGCCAGCAGCCAATTGGGACACCCGGGCTCTGCGCAGTTCTTC. Translating gives CASSQLGHPGSAQFF.

This clonotype was counted many times. The rearrangement uses TRBV4-1 and TRBJ2-7; D is possibly TRBD1 (6 bases). The CDR3 loop spans 14 amino acids. V lost 4 bases, J lost 3 bases, and 13 bases lay in between. CDR1 MGHRA and CDR2 YSYEKL come from the germline V gene. CDR3 coding DNA: TGCGCCAGCAGCCCTCGGACAGTGAGCTACGAGCAGTACTTC. Translated: CASSPRTVSYEQYF.

This clonotype was picked up many times. The chain links TRBV20-1 to TRBJ1-2; TRBD1 agrees at 9 bases. Germline values: CDR1 DFQATT, CDR2 SNEGSKA (reference sequence). There are 14 residues in the CDR3. V lost 0 bases and J lost 8; bases outside the gene matches: 7. This CDR3 is CSARDRDRVEGYTF. CDR3 in DNA: TGCAGTGCTAGAGATCGGGACAGGGTTGAAGGCTACACCTTC.

Ten or more counts support this clonotype. The V gene is TRBV12-3 or TRBV12-4, the J gene TRBJ1-1; D gene uncertain. The CDR3 spans 14 residues. V lost 6 bases, J lost 0 bases, and 11 bases lay in between. The CDR3 region has the DNA TGTGCCAGCAGCCGGGTTCTCATGAACACTGAAGCTTTCTTT. It translates to CASSRVLMNTEAFF.

At least ten counts were recorded for this clonotype. The V and J genes are TRBV6-5 and TRBJ2-3; D possibly corresponds to TRBD1 (8 bases). This CDR3 spans 15 amino acids. Germline V gives CDR1 MNHEY, CDR2 SVGAGI. V lost 6 bases, J lost 5 bases, and 18 bases lay in between. DNA for the CDR3: TGTGCCAGCAGCAAAACAGGGGGGGCTAGAGATACGCAGTATTTT. Its translation: CASSKTGGARDTQYF.

In its sample, this clonotype was seen many times. The rearrangement uses TRBV29-1 and TRBJ2-7, with D perhaps TRBD2 (6 bases). The germline CDR1 and CDR2 sequences are SQVTM and ANQGSEA. V lost 4 bases to trimming and J lost 2 bases, with 18 bases between them. There are 15 residues in the CDR3. The CDR3, as DNA: TGCAGCGTTGGGACCTGGACGGCGGGGACCTACGAGCAGTACTTC. Its protein product is CSVGTWTAGTYEQYF.

The sample holds many counts of this clonotype. This sequence joins TRBV3-1 and TRBJ2-5; TRBD1 agrees at 9 bases. Germline V gene data show CDR1 as LGHDT and CDR2 as YNNKEL (reference sequence). This CDR3 has 15 amino acids. Losses at the gene ends were 4 bases for V and 4 bases for J; bases not matched to a gene: 7. For the CDR3, the DNA is TGTGCCAGCAGCCTAATTCGGACAGGGGTAGAGACCCAGTACTTC. Translation: CASSLIRTGVETQYF.

This clonotype was seen a single time. The V gene is TRBV27, the J gene TRBJ2-7; no firm D call. V shed 0 bases and J shed 2 bases, with 14 bases lying between them. Germline CDR1 MNHEY, CDR2 SMNVEV (reference sequence). This CDR3 region has 16 residues. CDR3 sequence reads: CASSLSKGWQAYEQYF. The CDR3 DNA is TGTGCCAGCAGTTTATCGAAAGGCTGGCAGGCCTACGAGCAGTACTTC.

The chain has TRBV12-3 or TRBV12-4 and TRBJ2-3; 8 bases agree with TRBD2. Germline trimming cut 6 bases from V and 1 base from J; bases unmatched to any gene: 6. This CDR3 has 15 residues. The CDR3 bases are TGTGCCAGCAGCCGAGGCGGGAGGCGCACAGATACGCAGTATTTT. Encoded protein: CASSRGGRRTDTQYF.